This T cell receptor beta chain came from a study of T cell changes during pregnancy in multiple sclerosis. This clone was recorded only once. Data came from immunoSEQ multiplex PCR; TCRdb stores just in-frame clones and leaves some out. This table has approximately 80,000 clones, 94% appearing once. This material consisted of peripheral blood, taken in the second trimester of pregnancy. The sequence was collected from a female donor in good health, enrolled as a control in a pregnancy study.

CDR3: CASSSDRNEQYF. CDR3 sequence (DNA): TGTGCCAGCAGCTCCGACAGGAACGAGCAGTACTTC. V is TRBV7-9 and J is TRBJ2-7; D is possibly TRBD1 (6 bases). The CDR3 runs 12 residues. Looked up from germline, CDR1 is SEHNR and CDR2 is FQNEAQ (reference sequence). V was trimmed by 4 bases and J by 5 bases, leaving 9 bases between them.